The rows below give T cell receptor beta chains drawn from one sample of a study of T cell repertoires in cytomegalovirus infection. TCRdb fed the reads into MiXCR, producing one record per CDR3 protein. The sample contains around 120,000 distinct CDR3 sequences, roughly a quarter of which appear only once. These receptors are not linked to any known antigen. The material sequenced was PBMCs, sequenced either directly or after in vitro stimulation (not recorded which). All receptors derive from a human donor in good health (CMV status not recorded). Some clones in this sample may be carry-over from other donors' samples. Both conserved end residues are part of each CDR3. Each record gives: J gene, V gene, D gene, clone size, CDR3 DNA, CDR3 protein. D genes are given only for firm matches. Only part of the rows carry a size: once, few, many, or a class if the clone is expanded.

j_call: TRBJ2-7
v_call: TRBV20-1
d_call: TRBD1
clone_size: .
cdr3_nt: TGCAGTGCTCAAGGGACAGGGTACGAGCAGTACTTC
cdr3_aa: CSAQGTGYEQYF

j_call: TRBJ2-3
v_call: TRBV7-9
d_call: .
clone_size: few
cdr3_nt: TGTGCCAGCAGCTCAGCAGAAGCTAGCACAGATACGCAGTATTTT
cdr3_aa: CASSSAEASTDTQYF

j_call: TRBJ1-1
v_call: TRBV9
d_call: .
clone_size: few
cdr3_nt: TGTGCCAGCAGCGTAGCTACGTTGGGGACGGGCACTGAAGCTTTCTTT
cdr3_aa: CASSVATLGTGTEAFF

j_call: TRBJ2-5
v_call: TRBV6-1
d_call: TRBD2
clone_size: many
cdr3_nt: TGTGCCAGCAGTGTAGCTAGCGGGAGGGCCCTCGAGGAGACCCAGTACTTC
cdr3_aa: CASSVASGRALEETQYF

j_call: TRBJ1-1
v_call: TRBV12-3/TRBV12-4
d_call: .
clone_size: once
cdr3_nt: TGTGCCAGCACCCGGACAGCCTTCGGCACTGAAGCTTTCTTT
cdr3_aa: CASTRTAFGTEAFF

j_call: TRBJ2-7
v_call: TRBV12-3/TRBV12-4
d_call: TRBD1
clone_size: many
cdr3_nt: TGTGCCAGCAGTTTTCGATCCGGGACAGGTTCCTACGAGCAGTACTTC
cdr3_aa: CASSFRSGTGSYEQYF

j_call: TRBJ2-3
v_call: TRBV6-5
d_call: .
clone_size: few
cdr3_nt: TGTGCCAGCAGTTATGAGGGCCTGGGGCCAGATACGCAGTATTTT
cdr3_aa: CASSYEGLGPDTQYF

j_call: TRBJ2-5
v_call: TRBV30
d_call: .
clone_size: .
cdr3_nt: TGTGCCTGGAGTGAAGGGTTGGTAGAGACCCAGTACTTC
cdr3_aa: CAWSEGLVETQYF

j_call: TRBJ1-2
v_call: TRBV6-1
d_call: .
clone_size: many
cdr3_nt: TGTGCCAGCAGACCGACCCCACCCGACTATGGCTACACCTTC
cdr3_aa: CASRPTPPDYGYTF

j_call: TRBJ1-1
v_call: TRBV7-8
d_call: .
clone_size: .
cdr3_nt: TGTGCCAGCAGCCCCCGGCCCCTCCCTGAAGCTTTCTTT
cdr3_aa: CASSPRPLPEAFF

j_call: TRBJ2-7
v_call: TRBV7-6
d_call: .
clone_size: few
cdr3_nt: TGTGCCAGCAGCCCCCATACCGCGATCGAGCAGTACTTC
cdr3_aa: CASSPHTAIEQYF

j_call: TRBJ2-5
v_call: TRBV11-2
d_call: .
clone_size: .
cdr3_nt: TGTGCCAGCAGCATGAGTGGTCTACGGTTGCAGTACTTC
cdr3_aa: CASSMSGLRLQYF

j_call: TRBJ2-1
v_call: TRBV28
d_call: TRBD2
clone_size: .
cdr3_nt: TGTGCCAGCAGTTCCACTACATCGACCGGGACTAGCGGGAGGGCCAGGGCAGTCCACAATGAGCAGTTCTTC
cdr3_aa: CASSSTTSTGTSGRARAVHNEQFF

j_call: TRBJ1-5
v_call: TRBV7-2
d_call: .
clone_size: many
cdr3_nt: TGTGCCAGCAGCTTAGGGAATCAGCCCCAGCATTTT
cdr3_aa: CASSLGNQPQHF

j_call: TRBJ2-3
v_call: TRBV4-1
d_call: .
clone_size: many
cdr3_nt: TGCGCCAGCAGCCCTGAAGCGGCGACTAGTTGGTCGTCGGATACGCAGTATTTT
cdr3_aa: CASSPEAATSWSSDTQYF

j_call: TRBJ1-5
v_call: TRBV19
d_call: .
clone_size: once
cdr3_nt: TGTGCCAGTACCCCGGGTTATAGCAATCAGCCCCAGCATTTT
cdr3_aa: CASTPGYSNQPQHF

j_call: TRBJ1-2
v_call: TRBV4-1
d_call: .
clone_size: .
cdr3_nt: TGCGCCAGCAGCCAACCGGACAGAATGAACTATGGCTACACCTTC
cdr3_aa: CASSQPDRMNYGYTF

j_call: TRBJ2-7
v_call: TRBV9
d_call: .
clone_size: .
cdr3_nt: TGTGCCAGCAGCGTAGACGGCCGATCCTACGAGCAGTACTTC
cdr3_aa: CASSVDGRSYEQYF

j_call: TRBJ2-7
v_call: TRBV28
d_call: .
clone_size: few
cdr3_nt: TGTGCCAGCAGAAGGAAGGGAACCAGCTCCTACGAGCAGTACTTC
cdr3_aa: CASRRKGTSSYEQYF

j_call: TRBJ1-5
v_call: TRBV19
d_call: .
clone_size: .
cdr3_nt: TGTGCCAGTATTGGTAAAGCACCAAATCAGCCCCAGCATTTT
cdr3_aa: CASIGKAPNQPQHF

j_call: TRBJ2-1
v_call: TRBV6-6
d_call: TRBD2
clone_size: .
cdr3_nt: TGTGCCACCGCACTAGCGGGACCCACCCGAAATGAGCAGTTCTTC
cdr3_aa: CATALAGPTRNEQFF

j_call: TRBJ1-5
v_call: TRBV7-9
d_call: .
clone_size: .
cdr3_nt: TGTGCCAGCAGCATAGGGGCCGGGGGCAGGGATCAGCCCCAGCATTTT
cdr3_aa: CASSIGAGGRDQPQHF

j_call: TRBJ2-7
v_call: TRBV6-5
d_call: .
clone_size: many
cdr3_nt: TGTGCCAGCAGTTACTCCCTGGCTGGGGGAACCTACGAGCAGTACTTC
cdr3_aa: CASSYSLAGGTYEQYF

j_call: TRBJ2-3
v_call: TRBV6-2/TRBV6-3
d_call: TRBD2
clone_size: few
cdr3_nt: TGTGCCAGCACCCCACCGGGAGGGAGGGATACGCAGTATTTT
cdr3_aa: CASTPPGGRDTQYF

j_call: TRBJ2-7
v_call: TRBV15
d_call: TRBD1
clone_size: .
cdr3_nt: TGTGCCACCAGTCCACAGGGGGAAGTCTACGAGCAGTACTTC
cdr3_aa: CATSPQGEVYEQYF

j_call: TRBJ2-1
v_call: TRBV12-3/TRBV12-4
d_call: .
clone_size: .
cdr3_nt: TGTGCCAGCAGTTTACTCGTCCATGAGCAGTTCTTC
cdr3_aa: CASSLLVHEQFF

j_call: TRBJ1-1
v_call: TRBV7-9
d_call: .
clone_size: few
cdr3_nt: TGTGCCAGCGTCCCCGGGGGAGTAAACACTGAAGCTTTCTTT
cdr3_aa: CASVPGGVNTEAFF

j_call: TRBJ2-4
v_call: TRBV19
d_call: TRBD2
clone_size: few
cdr3_nt: TGTGCCAGTAGTATAGATTTAGCGGGAAGGGTCTGGTGTATAGCCAAAAACATTCAGTACTTC
cdr3_aa: CASSIDLAGRVWCIAKNIQYF

j_call: TRBJ2-1
v_call: TRBV12-3/TRBV12-4
d_call: .
clone_size: few
cdr3_nt: TGTGCCAGCAGTTTAAACGCCTTCTCCTACAATGAGCAGTTCTTC
cdr3_aa: CASSLNAFSYNEQFF

j_call: TRBJ2-3
v_call: TRBV6-5
d_call: .
clone_size: .
cdr3_nt: TGTGCCAGCAGTTACGATCAGCCAAGTTTCACAGATACGCAGTATTTT
cdr3_aa: CASSYDQPSFTDTQYF

j_call: TRBJ1-1
v_call: TRBV19
d_call: .
clone_size: many
cdr3_nt: TGTTCTTCCTCACCCGGTAGGACTGAAGCTTTCTTT
cdr3_aa: CSSSPGRTEAFF

j_call: TRBJ1-5
v_call: TRBV10-3
d_call: .
clone_size: .
cdr3_nt: TGTGCCATCAGTGGGACAGTTGATAGCAATCAGCCCCAGCATTTT
cdr3_aa: CAISGTVDSNQPQHF

j_call: TRBJ2-7
v_call: TRBV4-1
d_call: TRBD1
clone_size: few
cdr3_nt: TGCGCCAGCAGCCAAAAATCAGGGGGTCGCTACGAGCAGTACTTC
cdr3_aa: CASSQKSGGRYEQYF